These 3 T cell receptor beta chains were sequenced from one sample in a study of regulatory T cells in long-lasting Graves disease. Described time point: newly diagnosed GD, antithyroid drugs for less than 3 months. With RNA extracted from PBMCs as input, the TCR library was made. To make TCR beta libraries, researchers used iRepertoire HTBI primers and Arm-PCR of CDR3 regions. Each CDR3 protein is one row after TCRdb ran MiXCR on the multiplex PCR reads. The table lists roughly 430,000 distinct CDR3 sequences, about 16% of them singletons. This sample also appeared in a second study, on T cells in Graves' hyperthyroidism and ophthalmopathy.

Sequenced here: peripheral blood mononuclear cells (PBMCs), sampled at new diagnosis, from a patient treated with antithyroid drugs. Receptor source: a woman aged 25 to 39 with Graves disease.

The rearrangement links TRBV7-3 to TRBJ1-5; D is perhaps TRBD1 (5 bases). The CDR3 has 15 amino acids. V lost 5 bases, J lost 3 bases, and 14 bases lay in between. The germline CDR1 and CDR2 sequences are SGHTA and FQGTGA. The CDR3 coding sequence is TGTGCCAGCAGCAAGAAACAGGTTTTCAATCAGCCCCAGCATTTT. This encodes CASSKKQVFNQPQHF.

This clonotype came up many times. At one end, the junction sequence differs from germline, possibly due to a read error. The CDR3 DNA reads as TGTGCCAGCAGTCCCAAGACAGGTGCGGTTGTTTCGGGGGGCTTT. Translation: CASSPKTGAVVSGGF. This sequence joins TRBV28 and TRBJ1-1; a possible D gene is TRBD1 (6 bases). Per germline, CDR1 MDHEN and CDR2 SYDVKM. The CDR3 is made up of 15 amino acids.

This clonotype has a count of ten or more. V gene TRBV28 combines with J gene TRBJ2-3; TRBD2 matches at 15 bases. The V gene's germline CDR1 is MDHEN and CDR2 SYDVKM. V trimming: 6 bases; J trimming: 3 bases; junction bases outside the gene matches: 4. This CDR3 comprises 16 residues. The CDR3 nucleotides read TGTGCCAGCAGAGCGGGGACTAGCGGGAGGACAGATACGCAGTATTTT. Encoded protein: CASRAGTSGRTDTQYF.